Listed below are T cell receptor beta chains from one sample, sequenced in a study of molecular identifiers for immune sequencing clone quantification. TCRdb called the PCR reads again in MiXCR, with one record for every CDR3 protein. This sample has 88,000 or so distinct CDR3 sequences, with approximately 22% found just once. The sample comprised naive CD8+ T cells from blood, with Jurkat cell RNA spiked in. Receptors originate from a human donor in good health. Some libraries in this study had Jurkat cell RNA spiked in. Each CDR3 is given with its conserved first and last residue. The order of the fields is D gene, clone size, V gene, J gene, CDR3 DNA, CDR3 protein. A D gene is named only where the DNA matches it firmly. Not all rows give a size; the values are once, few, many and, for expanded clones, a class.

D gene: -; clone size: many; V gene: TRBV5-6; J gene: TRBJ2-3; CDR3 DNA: TGTGCCAGCCGCCGCCTAGGGACGTCCACAGATACGCAGTATTTT; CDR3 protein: CASRRLGTSTDTQYF
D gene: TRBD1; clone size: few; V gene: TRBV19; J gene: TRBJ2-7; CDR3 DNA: TGTGCCAGTACCGTGACAGGGGGCTCTTACGAGCAGTACTTC; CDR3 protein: CASTVTGGSYEQYF
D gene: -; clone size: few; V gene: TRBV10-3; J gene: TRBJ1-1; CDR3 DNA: TGTGCCATCAGTGACGGGACAACGAACACTGAAGCTTTCTTT; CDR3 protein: CAISDGTTNTEAFF
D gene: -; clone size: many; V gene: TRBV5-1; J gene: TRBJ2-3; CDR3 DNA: TGCGCCAGCAGCTTGGTTTCCGTGGGAGGTGGGGCAGATACGCAGTATTTT; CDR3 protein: CASSLVSVGGGADTQYF
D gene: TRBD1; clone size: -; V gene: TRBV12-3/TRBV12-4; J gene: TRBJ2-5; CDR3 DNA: TGTGCCAGCACCTTAGGGAACAGGGGCTACCAAGAGACCCAGTACTTC; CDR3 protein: CASTLGNRGYQETQYF
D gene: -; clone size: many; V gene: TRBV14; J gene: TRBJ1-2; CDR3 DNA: TGTGCCAGCAGCCCGGATCCCTATGGCTACACCTTC; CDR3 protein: CASSPDPYGYTF
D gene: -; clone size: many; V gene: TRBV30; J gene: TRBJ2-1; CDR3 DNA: TGTGCCTGGAGTGTGCGTGAGCAGTTCTTC; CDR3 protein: CAWSVREQFF
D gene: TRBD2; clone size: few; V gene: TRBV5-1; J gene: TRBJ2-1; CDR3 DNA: TGCGCCAGCAGCTGGGATGGACTAGCGGGAGGGAATGAGCAGTTCTTC; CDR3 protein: CASSWDGLAGGNEQFF
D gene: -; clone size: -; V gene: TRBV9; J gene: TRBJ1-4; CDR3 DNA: TGTGCCAGCAGCGTAAGTGGCAGGCTCAATGAAAAACTGTTTTTT; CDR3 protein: CASSVSGRLNEKLFF
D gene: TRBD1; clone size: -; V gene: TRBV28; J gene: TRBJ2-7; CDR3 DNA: TGTACCAGCAGTTTCGACAGGGGGATCGACGAGCAGTACTTC; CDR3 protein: CTSSFDRGIDEQYF
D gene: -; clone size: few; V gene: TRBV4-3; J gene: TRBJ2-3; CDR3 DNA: TGCGCCAGCAGCCAAGAACCCAGCGGGAGCACAGATACGCAGTATTTT; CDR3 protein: CASSQEPSGSTDTQYF
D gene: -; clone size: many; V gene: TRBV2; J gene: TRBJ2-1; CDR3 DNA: TGTGCCAGCAGTGAAAGCGGTTATTCCTACAATGAGCAGTTCTTC; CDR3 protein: CASSESGYSYNEQFF
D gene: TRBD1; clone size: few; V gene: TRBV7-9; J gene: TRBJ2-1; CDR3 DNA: TGTGCCAGCAGCTCTCGACAGGGAGCCAAGTCCTACAATGAGCAGTTCTTC; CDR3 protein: CASSSRQGAKSYNEQFF
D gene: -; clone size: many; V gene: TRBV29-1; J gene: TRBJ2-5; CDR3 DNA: TGCAGCGTTGATCCGGGGGAGACCCAGTACTTC; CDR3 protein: CSVDPGETQYF
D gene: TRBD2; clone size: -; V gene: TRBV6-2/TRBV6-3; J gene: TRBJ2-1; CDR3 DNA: TGTGCCACCGCCAGCGGGAGGTCACGAACCTACAATGAGCAGTTCTTC; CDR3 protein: CATASGRSRTYNEQFF
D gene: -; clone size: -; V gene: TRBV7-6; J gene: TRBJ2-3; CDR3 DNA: TGTGCCAGCAGCCCCTCGGCAGACCGGGATGCGCAGTATTTT; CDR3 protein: CASSPSADRDAQYF
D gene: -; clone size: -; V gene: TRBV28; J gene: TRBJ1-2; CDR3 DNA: TGTGCCAGCAGTAGGGGAAACTATGGCTACACCTTC; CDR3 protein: CASSRGNYGYTF
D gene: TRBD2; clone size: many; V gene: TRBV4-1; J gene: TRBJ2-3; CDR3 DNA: TGCGCCAGCAGCCAAGGAGCGGGAGCCACAGATACGCAGTATTTT; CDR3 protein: CASSQGAGATDTQYF
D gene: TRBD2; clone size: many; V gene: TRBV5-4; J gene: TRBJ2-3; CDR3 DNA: TGTGCCAGCAGCTTGGGCGGGGGTCAGGCAGATACGCAGTATTTT; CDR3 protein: CASSLGGGQADTQYF
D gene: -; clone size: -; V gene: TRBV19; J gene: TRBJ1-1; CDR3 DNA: TGTGCCAGTGGTATGGGACCAAACACTGAAGCTTTCTTT; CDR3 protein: CASGMGPNTEAFF
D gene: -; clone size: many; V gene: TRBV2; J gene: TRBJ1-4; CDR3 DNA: TGTGCCAGCAGTGATAATGAAAAACTGTTTTTT; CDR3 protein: CASSDNEKLFF
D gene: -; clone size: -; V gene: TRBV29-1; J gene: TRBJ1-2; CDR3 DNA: TGCAGCGTGGGGCTCAATAATGGCTACACCTTC; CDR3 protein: CSVGLNNGYTF
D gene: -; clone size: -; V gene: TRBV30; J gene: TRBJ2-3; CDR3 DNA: TGTGCCTGGAGTGTAATACAGGGACGAAGCACAGATACGCAGTATTTT; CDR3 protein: CAWSVIQGRSTDTQYF
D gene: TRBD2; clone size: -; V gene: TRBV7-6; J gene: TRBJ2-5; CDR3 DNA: TGTGCCAGCAGCTATAGCAATTTTTATGGGGGAGGGCCTGGGCCCCAGTACTTC; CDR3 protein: CASSYSNFYGGGPGPQYF
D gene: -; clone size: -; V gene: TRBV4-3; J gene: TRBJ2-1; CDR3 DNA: TGCGCCAGCAGCCAAGATTCGGGTGGGGGAGTGCCGGGGAATGAGCAGTTCTTC; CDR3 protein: CASSQDSGGGVPGNEQFF
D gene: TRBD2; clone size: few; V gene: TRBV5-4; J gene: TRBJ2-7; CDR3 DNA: TGTGCCAGCAGAGCGGGGGAAAGGCACGAGCAGTACTTC; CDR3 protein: CASRAGERHEQYF
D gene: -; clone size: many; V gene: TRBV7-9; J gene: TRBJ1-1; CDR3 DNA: TGTGCCAGCGGATCACAGGATCGAAACACTGAAGCTTTCTTT; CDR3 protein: CASGSQDRNTEAFF
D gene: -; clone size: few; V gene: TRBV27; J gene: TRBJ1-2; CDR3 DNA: TGTGCCAGCAGTCCCGAGAGACAGATCTATGGCTACACCTTC; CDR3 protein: CASSPERQIYGYTF
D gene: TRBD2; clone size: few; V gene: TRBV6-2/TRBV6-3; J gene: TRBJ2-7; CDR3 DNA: TGTGCCAGCAGTACTAGCGGGAGGGCCTGGGAGCAGTACTTC; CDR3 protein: CASSTSGRAWEQYF
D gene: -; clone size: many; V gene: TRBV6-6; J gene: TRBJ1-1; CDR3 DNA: TGTGCCAGCACCCAGCGGGGGGCGGGGACTGAAGCTTTCTTT; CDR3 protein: CASTQRGAGTEAFF
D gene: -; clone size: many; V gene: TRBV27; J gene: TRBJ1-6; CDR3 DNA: TGTGCCAGCAGTTTGGGGTATAATTCACCCCTCCACTTT; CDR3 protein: CASSLGYNSPLHF
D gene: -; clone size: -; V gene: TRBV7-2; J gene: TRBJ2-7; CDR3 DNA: TGTGCCAGCAGAAGCACGGGGGCTGGGGAGCAGTACTTC; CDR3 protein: CASRSTGAGEQYF
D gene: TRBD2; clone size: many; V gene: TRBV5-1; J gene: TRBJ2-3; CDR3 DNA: TGCGCCAGCAGCGGGCCCCGGGACTACCAACCCTCCCCCACAGATACGCAGTATTTT; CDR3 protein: CASSGPRDYQPSPTDTQYF
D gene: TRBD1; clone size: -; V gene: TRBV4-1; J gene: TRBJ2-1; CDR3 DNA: TGCGCCAGCAGCCAAGACGGACAGGGGGGCTCCTACAATGAGCAGTTCTTC; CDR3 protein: CASSQDGQGGSYNEQFF
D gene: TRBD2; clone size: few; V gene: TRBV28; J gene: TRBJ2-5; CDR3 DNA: TGTGCCAGCTCCCCGGACGGGGGGGAGACCCAGTACTTC; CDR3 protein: CASSPDGGETQYF
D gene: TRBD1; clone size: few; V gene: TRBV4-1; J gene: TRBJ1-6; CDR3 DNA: TGCGCCAGCAGCCAAGGCGACAGGGGCTCTGGCCTCCACTTT; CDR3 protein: CASSQGDRGSGLHF
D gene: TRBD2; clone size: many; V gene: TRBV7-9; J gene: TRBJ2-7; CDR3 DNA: TGTGCCAGCAGCTTAGTCCTAGCGGGAGCATACGAGCAGTACTTC; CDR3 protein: CASSLVLAGAYEQYF
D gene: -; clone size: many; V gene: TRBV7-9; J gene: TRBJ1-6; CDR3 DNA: TGTGCCAGCAGCCCACCGGCGGTACTTGAATTGGCGGGCTCACCCCTCCACTTT; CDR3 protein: CASSPPAVLELAGSPLHF
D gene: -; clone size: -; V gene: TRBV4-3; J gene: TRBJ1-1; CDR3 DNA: TGCGCCAGCAGCCAAGAGGGGTTTTCGAACACTGAAGCTTTCTTT; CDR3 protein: CASSQEGFSNTEAFF
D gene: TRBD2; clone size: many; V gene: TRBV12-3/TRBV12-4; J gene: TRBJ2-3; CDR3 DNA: TGTGCCAGCAGTAAGGGACTAGCGGGGATCACAGATACGCAGTATTTT; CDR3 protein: CASSKGLAGITDTQYF
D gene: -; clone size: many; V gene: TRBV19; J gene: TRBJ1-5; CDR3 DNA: TGTGCCAGTGGCCCCTGGGAGGCAGAATATAGCAATCAGCCCCAGCATTTT; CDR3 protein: CASGPWEAEYSNQPQHF
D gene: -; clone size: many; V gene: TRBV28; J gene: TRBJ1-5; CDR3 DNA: TGTGCCAGCAGTTCCCGGGGCATTAATCAGCCCCAGCATTTT; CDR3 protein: CASSSRGINQPQHF